These 2 T cell receptor beta chains were sequenced from one sample in a study of cytomegalovirus exposure and HLA in healthy donors. Primers included in the PCR were 60 Vbeta and 13 Jbeta primers. Generated by immunoSEQ multiplex PCR, the TCRdb table keeps only in-frame clones and is missing some. This table holds about 99,000 clones, more than 75% found once. The material sequenced was PBMCs. These receptors originate from a woman under 30 in good health and CMV-seropositive.

This clone was found once. V gene TRBV27 combines with J gene TRBJ2-7; TRBD2 matches at 11 bases. CDR1 is MNHEY and CDR2 is SMNVEV in the germline V gene (reference sequence). V shed 4 bases and J 1 base; nucleotides not matched to a gene: 3. The CDR3 runs to 15 residues. In DNA, the CDR3 is TGTGCCAGCAGTTCTAGCGGGGGGTCTTCCTACGAGCAGTACTTC. The encoded protein is CASSSSGGSSYEQYF.

Only a few counts were recorded for this clone. V and J are TRBV7-2 and TRBJ2-7; 10 bases are a match to TRBD2. This CDR3 is built from 15 residues. Germline V gene sequence: CDR1 SGHTA, CDR2 FQGNSA. Germline trimming cut 4 bases from V and 5 bases from J; bases unmatched to any gene: 8. Here the CDR3 reads CASSYAGLAIDEQYF. CDR3 coding DNA: TGTGCCAGCAGCTACGCGGGACTAGCGATCGACGAGCAGTACTTC. The complete variable domain, with remaining parts taken from reference TRBV7-2 and TRBJ2-7, reads GAGVSQSPSNKVTEKGKDVELRCDPISGHTALYWYRQSLGQGLEFLIYFQGNSAPDKSGLPSDRFSAERTGGSVSTLTIQRTQQEDSAVYLCASSYAGLAIDEQYFGPGTRLTVT.